This TCR beta chain was documented in a study of shared clonotypes between healthy human individuals. The CDR3 length is 19 residues. The V and J ends lost 1 base and 3 bases, in that order; junction bases with no gene match: 13. Germline V lookup: CDR1 WNHNN, CDR2 SYGVQD (reference sequence). The DNA input per sorted-subset replicate PCR was roughly 0.2 ug, corresponding to some 33,000 T cell genomes. Repertoires were generated with immunoSEQ multiplex PCR, while TCRdb's copy carries only in-frame clones and drops some. The table has more than 2,000,000 clones, roughly nine tenths seen once; the top ten hold around 0.15%.

This clonotype originated in a man younger than 35 in good health. The material sequenced was naive CD4+ T cells sorted from blood. Described subset: CD45RA+ positively selected. V usage is TRBV10-1 and J usage is TRBJ2-1; the match to TRBD2 covers 9 bases. CDR3: CASSEFRGRATEGYNEQFF. The CDR3 DNA is TGCGCCAGCAGTGAGTTTCGCGGGAGGGCCACTGAGGGCTACAATGAGCAGTTCTTC.